This TCR beta chain was found in a study of cytomegalovirus exposure and HLA in healthy donors (dated by TCRdb to the late 2010s). Study-level background: In an earlier analysis of roughly 500 of the donors, less than 350 Gb of sequence data and 120 million or so unique TCR beta sequences from 150 million to 200 million T cells were reported. To study patterns of TCR occurrence, a later analysis re-analyzed previously published TCR beta repertoires from 666 donors and added high-resolution HLA genotyping. In addition to the first cohort of several hundred subjects, a separate validation cohort of 120 different subjects was used. In a later genetic analysis, genome-wide SNP genotypes for about 65% of the roughly 700 donors were used, and that subset was treated as a discovery cohort. Roughly 300 gigabases of sequencing data and around 87 million unique TCR sequences were included in an early release covering 500 to 750 HLA-typed donors. To predict cytomegalovirus infection status, the study brought together high-throughput TCR immunosequencing, statistical association of individual TCRs with disease status, and machine learning. The number of typed donors differed by locus: roughly 620-640 for A, B, C, DRB1 and DQB1; approximately 530 for DQA1; approximately 600 for DPA1; and around 450 for DPB1. The later analysis used no new phenotypic data to find candidate immune exposures, relying instead on TCR beta sequences and their occurrence across donors. Donor age, sex, ethnicity and CMV serostatus were compiled alongside the repertoire data. Class I and class II HLA loci were covered by the typing at four-digit resolution. The aim of the study was to test whether cataloging public T cell receptors could identify signatures of past pathogen exposure. The study profiled the T cell repertoires of hundreds of subjects by immunosequencing and related them to cytomegalovirus serostatus. Among a few hundred genotyped donors of the cohort, an average of approximately 250,000 unique TCR beta nucleotide sequences were sequenced per donor, 15% to 20% of them non-productive. All discovery cohort repertoires had been generated on a single sequencing platform. To decide whether each TCR beta V gene segment behaved as functional or pseudogenic, an earlier analysis of approximately 600 of the donors relied on high-throughput TCR beta sequencing. Of the 398 genotyped donors, over 70% fell in the genetic ancestry cluster associated with self-reported Caucasian donors. Because of strong linkage in the cohort, roughly five DR-DQ haplotypes were treated as single units for association and clustering.

The cohort consisted of 600 to 700 healthy bone marrow donors. At the time of sampling, all cohort members were nominally healthy, though unrecorded immune exposures were likely present. The donor was CMV seronegative and belonged to the group of more than 300 seronegative cohort members. Each donor provided a peripheral blood sample, and peripheral blood mononuclear cells were used for TCR beta sequencing. The Qiagen DNeasy Blood Extraction Kit was used to extract genomic DNA from the blood cell samples. The V and J ends are trimmed by 6 bases and 3 bases, leaving 15 bases between them. From the cysteine through the phenylalanine, the CDR3 covers 15 amino acids. The retained sequence is limited to the CDR3, 45 bases, with the frame set at the first base. CDR1 KGHSH and CDR2 LQKENI were looked up in the germline V gene. Preparation of the library involved the immunoSEQ multiplex PCR assay. The multiplex PCR relied on a mix of 60 forward primers for TCR Vbeta segments and 13 reverse primers for TCR Jbeta segments. Amplification of the CDR3 region of rearranged TCR beta genes was performed with a multiplex PCR assay on genomic DNA. The Illumina HiSeq System was used to sequence the amplified TCR beta libraries as 87-base-pair reads. Turning to the authors' computational methods: A later analysis tallied 75 million to 95 million unique TCR beta chains across the approximately 670 repertoires, and about 10 million of those chains were shared by two or more donors. Raw reads were error-corrected and collapsed into unique sequences with a nearest-neighbor algorithm that merged closely related sequences to remove PCR and sequencing errors. V, D and J gene segments were assigned by aligning CDR3 sequences to IMGT reference sequences. Each retained sequence needed at least a six-nucleotide match to both a V gene segment and a J gene segment. A rearrangement counted as productive if the CDR3 had no stop codons and remained in frame with V and J, and every other rearrangement counted as non-productive. CDR3 was defined according to IMGT convention as the region running from the second conserved V-encoded cysteine to the conserved J-encoded phenylalanine. Sequences without an unambiguous match to a single V gene segment were excluded from the earlier analysis of approximately 600 of the donors. An earlier analysis of 587 of the donors called V segments functional above 56.7% productive rearrangements and segregating when the between-donor standard deviation exceeded 5%. To diagnose cytomegalovirus status from the catalog of TCR beta chain sequences, a statistical classification framework was built. A later analysis assigned V and J genes by comparing TCR nucleotide sequences with IMGT/GENE-DB human TR gene sequences. Using the TCRdist pipeline, a later analysis assigned CDR3 sequences along with most-parsimonious VDJ recombination scenarios. In a later analysis, every TCR beta chain was defined by the combination of its CDR3 amino acid sequence and its V-gene family, and reads without a unique V-gene family were dropped. In a later analysis, a few hundred highly shared, low-generation-probability nucleotide sequences were removed to address suspected cross-contamination and a sequencing artifact. A later analysis calculated a clonal expansion index for each public chain from normalized within-repertoire ranks of inferred template counts. In a later analysis, generation probabilities were computed using a VDJ recombination model fitted to out-of-frame rearrangements, and the results were checked against IGoR. In a later analysis, hypergeometric tests were used to score TCR-TCR, TCR-HLA and TCR-CMV co-occurrence, with a repertoire-size bias correction applied to TCR pairs. In a later analysis, false discovery rates were estimated by permuting HLA or CMV assignments 20 times. In a later analysis, co-occurring TCRs were grouped using DBSCAN, and TCRdist sequence similarity was added for clustering within HLA-allele-positive subsets. Repertoires with fewer than 30,000 or more than 120,000 public chains, plus five repertoires with anomalous nucleotide sharing, were excluded from co-occurrence clustering. Entries here come from immuneACCESS through TCRdb and include only in-frame sequences with V and J called. Some clones fail to appear in such tables; in the studies checked, an unresolved V gene covers under half of the shortfall, and the cause of the remainder is unknown. The V and J calls and clone size are taken from that table; D and trimming were inferred from the DNA. The sample data list about 130,000 clones, and 65% to 85% of these were observed just once. The ten largest clones take up approximately 1.7% of the sample.

Here is what the overall study found, with its caveats: Broadly in line with IMGT annotations, most TCR beta V segments showed up in productive rearrangements about 90% or about 30% of the time in an earlier analysis of around 550 of the donors. A further reported finding was that TCR beta sequences accurately predicted the HLA-A and HLA-B alleles for most subjects in the first cohort. Because HLA typing was missing for some donors at each locus, association tests included only the typed subset. The study gave a list of 150 to 200 TCR beta chains associated with cytomegalovirus. In a later analysis, most CMV-associated TCR beta chains were found to appear HLA-restricted, with HLA associations seemingly driven largely by CMV exposure. It was suggested by the authors that the approach could potentially be generalized to other disease states and immunological phenotypes. In a later analysis, the rate of TCR association differed among HLA loci, with DRB1 alleles having the most associated TCRs and HLA-C alleles having the fewest. Most TCR sequences were observed very rarely across donors, whereas some public TCRs were present in many individuals. In a later analysis, HLA-associated TCR beta chains were found to be more clonally expanded and to have lower generation probabilities than equally common non-associated chains. A cluster of highly shared sequence variants was judged likely to be a technical artifact of the sequencing pipeline. Correlated functional status among segregating V segments might be attributable to linkage disequilibrium, but an unknown experimental factor could not be ruled out. This cohort had only TCR beta chains sequenced, and the lack of alpha or paired-chain data limited which features could be detected. Immune exposure information for the cohort was limited to CMV serostatus. Some IMGT-functional V segments, including TRBV6-2 and TRBV6-3, could not be told apart with the 87-base-pair reads, so those segments were excluded. Because counts were too low, around 18 rarely observed V segments, including chromosome 9 orphons, were left out of the earlier analysis of some 640 of the donors. In vitro tests confirmed that a few of the cytomegalovirus-associated TCR beta chains recognize cytomegalovirus antigens. A later genetic analysis reported fewer N-insertions in productive TCRs among donors in an Asian-associated ancestry cluster than the roughly 650-donor mean. A later analysis associated some 17,000 TCR beta sequences with specific HLA alleles at a false discovery rate of 0.05. An association between a missense DCLRE1C variant and V-gene and J-gene trimming of TCR beta chains was found in a later genetic analysis and replicated in an independent cohort. According to a later analysis, parvovirus B19, influenza, CMV and Epstein-Barr virus appeared linked to several top co-occurrence clusters. Presence/absence analyses assumed roughly uniform sequencing depth across donors, an assumption that may not hold. In both the original and validation cohorts, the classifier was reported to diagnose cytomegalovirus status with high specificity and sensitivity. Strong co-occurrence of HLA alleles, especially DR and DQ, made assigning TCR associations to individual alleles difficult.

Comments on this clone: Its antigen is unknown. Base qualities were left out, and no much larger clone turns up one base away.

This TCR derives from a woman in her thirties or forties in good health and CMV-seronegative. The rearranged segments are TRBV18 and TRBJ1-5; perhaps TRBD1 is the D gene, with 6 bases matching. The sample comprised PBMCs. The bases read TGTGCCAGCTCCCAAGCGGGGGGCGTCAATCAGCCCCAGCATTTT. This is translated as CASSQAGGVNQPQHF.